This T cell receptor (beta chain) was recovered during a study of CD4 T cells in relation to SARS-CoV-2 and coronaviruses. Notes on the study in general: Memory recall responses, not primary responses primed in culture, are what the assay detects.

Of note for this clone: Its antigen is unknown.

Cryopreserved PBMCs were CD4-enriched, then split into naive and memory cells. Germline lookup yields CDR1 MNHEY and CDR2 SVGEGT. V was pared by 5 bases and J by 4 bases, with 11 bases of the junction left unmatched. CDR3 size: 15 residues. Deep TCR-beta sequencing used DNA from uncultured naive and memory CD4+ T cells. The data were produced by immunoSEQ multiplex PCR, yet TCRdb's version contains in-frame clones alone and is incomplete. The profile covers approximately 50,000 clones, with about 91% appearing a single time and roughly 0.37% taken by the ten largest. The V gene is TRBV6-2 or TRBV6-3, the J gene TRBJ2-7; 7 bases are a match to TRBD1. The material sequenced was naive CD4+ T cells from PBMCs. Regarding subset: naive CD4+ T cells isolated by negative enrichment. The TCR sequence derives from an adult with COVID-19. The CDR3 protein is CASSHRDRQPYEQYF. CDR3 DNA sequence: TGTGCCAGCAGTCACAGGGACAGACAACCGTACGAGCAGTACTTC.